This paragraph covers one TCR beta chain sequence. It has no known antigen specificity. Per-base quality was not reported, and no clone a single base away is much larger than it. The library relied on the immunoSEQ multiplex PCR assay. The multiplex PCR relied on a mix of 60 forward primers for TCR Vbeta segments and 13 reverse primers for TCR Jbeta segments. Amplification of the CDR3 region of rearranged TCR beta genes was performed with a multiplex PCR assay on genomic DNA. The amplified TCR beta libraries were sequenced on the Illumina HiSeq System as 87-base-pair reads. Under the source paper's analysis protocol: In a later analysis, tens of millions of unique TCR beta chains were counted across the approximately 670 repertoires, and some 10 million of these chains were shared by at least two donors. A nearest-neighbor algorithm error-corrected the raw reads and collapsed the reads into unique sequences, merging closely related sequences to remove PCR and sequencing errors. V, D and J gene segments were assigned by aligning CDR3 sequences to IMGT reference sequences. For a sequence to be retained, a match of at least six nucleotides was required to both a V gene segment and a J gene segment. A rearrangement was called productive if the CDR3 had no stop codons and remained in frame with V and J, and every other rearrangement was called non-productive. Following IMGT convention, CDR3 was defined as the stretch from the second conserved V-encoded cysteine up to the conserved J-encoded phenylalanine. In an earlier analysis of 587 of the donors, sequences lacking an unambiguous match to a single V gene segment were excluded. In an earlier analysis of some 590 of the donors, V segments were called functional above 56.7% productive rearrangements and were called segregating when the between-donor standard deviation exceeded 5%. A statistical classification framework was built for diagnosing cytomegalovirus status from the catalog of TCR beta chain sequences. In a later analysis, TCR nucleotide sequences were compared against IMGT/GENE-DB human TR gene sequences so that V and J genes could be assigned. The TCRdist pipeline was used in a later analysis to assign CDR3 sequences and most-parsimonious VDJ recombination scenarios. In a later analysis, each TCR beta chain was defined by its CDR3 amino acid sequence together with its V-gene family, and reads without a unique V-gene family were excluded. In a later analysis, 450 to 600 highly shared, low-generation-probability nucleotide sequences were removed to address suspected cross-contamination and a sequencing artifact. In a later analysis, a clonal expansion index was calculated for each public chain from normalized within-repertoire ranks of inferred template counts. In a later analysis, generation probabilities were computed using a VDJ recombination model fitted to out-of-frame rearrangements, and the results were checked against IGoR. A later analysis scored TCR-TCR, TCR-HLA and TCR-CMV co-occurrence with hypergeometric tests, applying a repertoire-size bias correction to TCR pairs. To estimate false discovery rates, a later analysis permuted the HLA or CMV assignments 20 times. In a later analysis, co-occurring TCRs were grouped using DBSCAN, with TCRdist sequence similarity added in when clustering inside HLA-allele-positive subsets. Co-occurrence clustering excluded repertoires with fewer than 30,000 or more than 120,000 public chains, plus five with anomalous nucleotide sharing. The table comes from immuneACCESS by way of TCRdb, which keeps in-frame sequences with V and J called. Part of the clones is missing from these tables; in studies checked, under half for an unresolved V gene and the rest for unknown reasons. That table is the source of V, J and clone size, and D and trimming were worked out from the DNA. The sample contains roughly 120,000 clones, 74% of them found a single time. The top ten clones comprise roughly 4.1% of the sample.

CDR1 and CDR2 were assigned from the germline V gene (reference sequence) as SGHNT and YYREEE. Reading from cysteine to phenylalanine, the CDR3 counts 14 amino acids. The read is trimmed to its CDR3 DNA, 42 bases read in frame from base 1. Between the V and J ends, shortened by 3 bases and 7 bases respectively, the junction contains 16 bases. The cohort consisted of 600 to 700 healthy bone marrow donors. Cohort members were all nominally healthy when sampled, although unrecorded immune exposures were likely present. The donor tested CMV seropositive, placing the donor among the approximately 290 seropositive members of the cohort. A peripheral blood sample was provided by each donor, and peripheral blood mononuclear cells were used for TCR beta sequencing. Genomic DNA was extracted from the blood cell samples with the Qiagen DNeasy Blood Extraction Kit. This sample was included in a study of cytomegalovirus exposure and HLA in healthy donors (dated by TCRdb to 2016 to 2017). As for the study more broadly: An earlier analysis of approximately 600 of the donors reported 250 to 350 Gb of sequence data and roughly 100 million unique TCR beta sequences from 150 million to 200 million T cells. The number of typed donors differed by locus: about 629-640 for A, B, C, DRB1 and DQB1; approximately 540 for DQA1; over 600 for DPA1; and approximately 450 for DPB1. Around 320 gigabases of sequencing data and around 87 million unique TCR sequences were included in an early release covering around 600 HLA-typed donors. In addition to the first cohort of approximately 670 subjects, a separate validation cohort of 120 different subjects was used. In a later genetic analysis, genome-wide SNP genotypes for about three fifths of the roughly 670 donors were used, and that subset was treated as a discovery cohort. HLA typing included class I and class II loci at four-digit resolution. Rather than using new phenotypic data, the later analysis identified candidate immune exposures from TCR beta sequences and from how often those sequences occurred across donors. All discovery cohort repertoires had been generated using a single sequencing platform. A handful of DR-DQ haplotypes were treated as single units for association and clustering because of strong linkage in the cohort. A later analysis re-examined previously published TCR beta repertoires from hundreds of donors and added high-resolution HLA genotyping to investigate patterns of TCR occurrence. To predict cytomegalovirus infection status, the study combined high-throughput TCR immunosequencing, statistical association of individual TCRs with disease status, and machine learning. Among about 410 genotyped donors of the cohort, an average of roughly 230,000 unique TCR beta nucleotide sequences was sequenced per donor, of which roughly 18% were non-productive. The study profiled the T cell repertoires of more than 500 subjects by immunosequencing and related them to cytomegalovirus serostatus. The study aimed to test whether cataloging public T cell receptors could reveal signatures of past pathogen exposure. Donor age, sex, ethnicity and CMV serostatus were compiled together with the repertoire data. The genetic ancestry cluster associated with self-reported Caucasian donors included 80% to 90% of the roughly 400 genotyped donors. To decide whether each TCR beta V gene segment behaved as functional or pseudogenic, an earlier analysis of approximately 620 of the donors relied on high-throughput TCR beta sequencing.

What the study reported, not specific to this receptor: The sequencing pipeline was judged likely to have produced a cluster of highly shared sequence variants as a technical artifact. In both the original and validation cohorts, the classifier was reported to diagnose cytomegalovirus status with high specificity and sensitivity. In a later genetic analysis, a missense DCLRE1C variant was associated with V-gene and J-gene trimming of TCR beta chains, and the association was replicated in an independent cohort. Some IMGT-functional V segments, including TRBV6-2 and TRBV6-3, could not be distinguished by the 87-base-pair reads and were therefore excluded. A total of 150 or so TCR beta chains were listed by the study as associated with cytomegalovirus. Broadly in line with IMGT annotations, most TCR beta V segments showed up in productive rearrangements about 87% or about 30% of the time in an earlier analysis of several hundred of the donors. For the cohort, immune exposure information was limited to CMV serostatus. Compared with equally common non-associated chains, HLA-associated TCR beta chains in a later analysis were more clonally expanded and had lower generation probabilities. A later analysis found that most CMV-associated TCR beta chains appeared HLA-restricted, with HLA associations seemingly driven largely by CMV exposure. Roughly uniform sequencing depth across donors was assumed in presence/absence analyses, although this assumption may not hold. In a later genetic analysis, fewer N-insertions in productive TCRs were reported among donors in an Asian-associated ancestry cluster than the roughly 700-donor mean. In this cohort, only TCR beta chains were sequenced, and detectable features were limited by the absence of alpha or paired-chain data. Strong co-occurrence of HLA alleles, especially DR and DQ, made assigning TCR associations to individual alleles difficult. In a later analysis, TCR association rates were found to vary across HLA loci, with the most associated TCRs seen for DRB1 alleles and the fewest for HLA-C alleles. A further reported finding was that TCR beta sequences accurately predicted the HLA-A and HLA-B alleles for most subjects in the first cohort. In vitro tests confirmed that three of the cytomegalovirus-associated TCR beta chains recognize cytomegalovirus antigens. Specific HLA alleles were associated with about 17,000 TCR beta sequences at a false discovery rate of 0.05 in a later analysis. Over 15 rarely observed V segments, including chromosome 9 orphons, were excluded from the earlier analysis of several hundred of the donors because counts were too low. According to a later analysis, parvovirus B19, influenza, CMV and Epstein-Barr virus appeared linked to several top co-occurrence clusters. Correlated functional status among segregating V segments might be attributable to linkage disequilibrium, but an unknown experimental factor could not be ruled out. It was suggested by the authors that the approach could potentially be generalized to other disease states and immunological phenotypes. Because HLA typing was unavailable for some donors at each locus, only the typed subset was used in association tests. While some public TCRs were present in many individuals, most TCR sequences turned up only very rarely across donors.

The sequence is built from TRBV5-4 and TRBJ1-2; TRBD1 could be the D gene, as 5 bases match. Sequenced material: PBMCs. This TCR came from a woman in her fifties or sixties in good health and CMV-seropositive. The DNA reads TGTGCCAGCAGCTCCAGGGTAGAAGTGGGTGGCTACACCTTC. It specifies CASSSRVEVGGYTF.